The 22 T cell receptor beta chains below come from one sample, sequenced in a study of shared clonotypes between healthy human individuals. The protocol was immunoSEQ multiplex PCR, while the TCRdb copy is restricted to in-frame clones and leaves out a portion. The table shows about 2.5 million clones, with around 93% occurring only once. Sequences were obtained from naive CD4+ T cells from PBMCs. Subset in this sample: CD45RA+ positively selected. These receptors were taken from a man younger than 35 in good health. Some clones in this sample may be carry-over from other donors' samples.

The J gene is TRBJ1-1, the V gene TRBV2, with D possibly matching TRBD1 (6 bases). CDR1 SNHLY and CDR2 FYNNEI come from the germline V gene. The CDR3 has 14 amino acids. V was cut by 4 bases and J by 5 bases, with 14 bases left in between. CDR3 protein: CASSARGGETEAFF. Here the CDR3 DNA reads TGTGCCAGCAGTGCGCGAGGGGGGGAGACTGAAGCTTTCTTT.

The chain has TRBV29-1 and TRBJ1-4; no firm D call. This CDR3 is built from 13 residues. Trimming shortened V by 3 bases and J by 4 bases, and 9 bases separated the two germline ends. The germline V gene encodes CDR1 SQVTM and CDR2 ANQGSEA. CDR3 nucleotide sequence: TGCAGCGTTGACAGACTCCATAATGAAAAACTGTTTTTT. Translated: CSVDRLHNEKLFF.

With respect to this clone: This CDR3 is also generated by other DNA sequences in the sample. V gene TRBV30 combines with J gene TRBJ1-5, with 8 bases aligning to TRBD1. Germline V CDR1 and CDR2: GTSNPN, SVGIG (reference sequence). This CDR3 region has 13 residues. Trimming removed 1 base from V and 4 bases from J; junction bases left unmatched: 0. CDR3 region: CAWSGQGNQPQHF. The CDR3 nucleotides are TGTGCCTGGAGTGGACAGGGGAATCAGCCCCAGCATTTT. Filled out from reference TRBV30 and TRBJ1-5, the complete variable domain reads SQTIHQWPATLVQPVGSPLSLECTVEGTSNPNLYWYRQAAGRGLQLLFYSVGIGQISSEVPQNLSASRPQDRQFILSSKKLLLSDSGFYLCAWSGQGNQPQHFGDGTRLSIL.

The chain employs TRBV7-3 and TRBJ2-7; D unresolved. Germline CDR1 and CDR2: SGHTA and FQGTGA. Trimming stripped 2 bases from V and 2 bases from J, with 10 bases between. The CDR3 contains 14 residues. CDR3 region: CASSLGGGAYEQYF. The CDR3 DNA follows: TGTGCCAGCAGCTTAGGCGGTGGGGCCTACGAGCAGTACTTC.

The J gene is TRBJ2-5, the V gene TRBV19; no clear D gene. This CDR3 comprises 12 residues. Trimming shortened V by 6 bases and J by 5 bases, and 10 bases separated the two germline ends. Germline assignment: CDR1 LNHDA and CDR2 SQIVND (reference sequence). In nucleotides, the CDR3 is TGTGCCAGTAGGGGCCTGGGGGAGACCCAGTACTTC. Amino acid sequence: CASRGLGETQYF.

The rearrangement links TRBV5-8 to TRBJ2-2; D tentatively reads TRBD1 or TRBD2 (5 bases each). This CDR3 is built from 15 residues. V gave up 5 bases and J gave up 2 bases, with 13 bases separating them. Germline assignment: CDR1 SGHTS and CDR2 YDEGEE. The CDR3 loop reads CASRGFGGNTGELFF. The CDR3 DNA reads as TGTGCCAGCAGAGGATTTGGGGGTAACACCGGGGAGCTGTTTTTT.

The genes are TRBV18 and TRBJ2-7, with a possible D match to TRBD2 (6 bases). The CDR3 length is 15 residues. The V gene lost 2 bases and the J gene lost 1 base, with 12 bases spanning the gap. CDR1 and CDR2 (germline): KGHSH, LQKENI. CDR3 region: CASSPGGIRSYEQYF. CDR3 DNA: TGTGCCAGCTCACCAGGGGGGATACGGTCCTACGAGCAGTACTTC.

The chain uses TRBV19 and TRBJ1-1; D is uncertain. V gave up 7 bases and J gave up 5 bases, with 14 bases separating them. The CDR3 covers 13 residues. Per germline, CDR1 LNHDA and CDR2 SQIVND (reference sequence). CDR3 nucleotide sequence: TGTGCCAGTACCAGTATCCTTGGGACTGAAGCTTTCTTT. It encodes CASTSILGTEAFF.

The V and J genes are TRBV12-5 and TRBJ2-2; 14 nucleotides align to TRBD2. Germline CDR1 reads LGHNT; CDR2 reads FRNRAP. The V gene end was trimmed by 6 bases and the J gene end by 6 bases; junction bases not matched to a gene: 15. The length of the CDR3 is 19 residues. For the CDR3, the DNA is TGTGCTAGTGGCCTCCAGAAAGGACTAGCGGGAGGAAGAGCCGGGGAGCTGTTTTTT. It specifies CASGLQKGLAGGRAGELFF.

The chain combines TRBV4-1 with TRBJ2-3; D gene unclear. This CDR3 comprises 13 residues. CDR1 MGHRA and CDR2 YSYEKL come from the germline V gene. The V gene lost 4 bases and the J gene lost 1 base, with 6 bases spanning the gap. The DNA for the CDR3 is TGCGCCAGCAGCCCCGACCGCACAGATACGCAGTATTTT. It encodes CASSPDRTDTQYF.

This clone was seen only once. CDR3: CASRLSGRGVEQFF. CDR3 DNA sequence: TGTGCCAGCAGACTTAGCGGGAGAGGGGTTGAGCAGTTCTTC. The rearrangement uses TRBV28 and TRBJ2-1; 9 nucleotides agree with TRBD2. Germline-derived CDR1 and CDR2 are MDHEN and SYDVKM. The CDR3 is 14 residues long. The V gene end was trimmed by 6 bases and the J gene end by 9 bases; junction bases not matched to a gene: 9. The full variable domain, in which reference TRBV28 and TRBJ2-1 provide the parts outside the CDR3, is DVKVTQSSRYLVKRTGEKVFLECVQDMDHENMFWYRQDPGLGLRLIYFSYDVKMKEKGDIPEGYSVSREKKERFSLILESASTNQTSMYLCASRLSGRGVEQFFGPGTRLTVL.

As regards this clone: The conserved final phenylalanine or tryptophan is absent from the CDR3, which likely points to a read error. The gene calls are TRBV5-1 and TRBJ1-2; a possible D gene is TRBD1 (6 bases). The V end lost 3 bases, the J end lost 4 bases, and 19 bases lay between the germline ends. Germline V CDR1 and CDR2: SGHRS, YFSETQ. The length of the CDR3 is 16 residues. The CDR3 nucleotides are TGCGCCAGCAGCTGGGACATATCTCTGGGGACCTATGGCTACACCCTC. Protein product: CASSWDISLGTYGYTL.

This chain links TRBV18 with TRBJ2-3; no firm D call. V lost 6 bases and J 0 bases, leaving 16 bases between the germline ends. In germline, CDR1 is KGHSH, CDR2 LQKENI. This CDR3 has 16 amino acids. The CDR3 nucleotides are TGTGCCAGCTCTCCAACCCCCTTGGGAAGCACAGATACGCAGTATTTT. Translated, it gives CASSPTPLGSTDTQYF. The whole variable domain, remainder taken from reference TRBV18 and TRBJ2-3, is NAGVMQNPRHLVRRRGQEARLRCSPMKGHSHVYWYRQLPEEGLKFMVYLQKENIIDESGMPKERFSAEFPKEGPSILRIQQVVRGDSAAYFCASSPTPLGSTDTQYFGPGTRLTVL.

V usage is TRBV5-1 and J usage is TRBJ2-7; 9 bases line up with TRBD1. The V and J ends lost 4 bases and 6 bases, in that order; junction bases with no gene match: 8. The CDR3 contains 14 residues. Germline CDR1 reads SGHRS; CDR2 reads YFSETQ. CDR3 coding DNA: TGCGCCAGCAGCCGCACAGGGGGCAAGGGCGAGCAGTACTTC. Translation: CASSRTGGKGEQYF.

The chain links TRBV5-1 to TRBJ2-1; 11 bases agree with TRBD2. CDR3 length equals 16 residues. The V and J ends lost 4 bases and 0 bases, in that order; junction bases with no gene match: 3. The V gene's germline CDR1 is SGHRS and CDR2 YFSETQ. The CDR3 here is CASSPGLADSYNEQFF. Here the CDR3 DNA reads TGCGCCAGCAGCCCGGGACTAGCGGACTCCTACAATGAGCAGTTCTTC.

This chain connects TRBV30 to TRBJ2-5, with a possible D match to TRBD2 (6 bases). The CDR3 contains 13 residues. V shed 0 bases and J shed 5 bases, with 10 bases lying between them. Germline CDR1 is GTSNPN and CDR2 is SVGIG (reference sequence). The CDR3 DNA follows: TGTGCCTGGAGTGTGAAGGGGAGGGAGACCCAGTACTTC. It codes for CAWSVKGRETQYF.

The chain carries TRBV19 and TRBJ2-5; D gene uncertain. V was shortened by 6 bases and J by 5 bases, with 7 bases between the two germline ends. CDR3 size: 11 residues. Germline V gene sequence: CDR1 LNHDA, CDR2 SQIVND (reference sequence). The CDR3 loop is CASRTGETQYF. In DNA, the CDR3 is TGTGCCAGTAGAACGGGTGAGACCCAGTACTTC.

The V call is TRBV7-3, the J call TRBJ1-4, with unresolved D. CDR1 is SGHTA and CDR2 is FQGTGA in the germline V gene. This CDR3 region has 16 residues. Trimming pared 3 bases from V and 7 bases from J, leaving 18 bases between. The CDR3 loop is CASSFLTQAHPEKLFF. DNA of the CDR3: TGTGCCAGCAGCTTCCTTACCCAGGCCCACCCTGAAAAACTGTTTTTT.

The sample holds one count of this clone. The chain is built from TRBV13 and TRBJ1-1; possible D gene TRBD1, 6 bases. The V and J ends lost 5 bases and 3 bases respectively, with 16 bases between them. The CDR3 is made up of 15 amino acids. Germline values: CDR1 PRHDT, CDR2 FYEKMQ (reference sequence). This CDR3 reads CASSRQAFLYTEAFF. The CDR3 region has the DNA TGTGCCAGCAGCCGACAGGCGTTTCTGTACACTGAAGCTTTCTTT.

The chain is built from TRBV11-3 and TRBJ2-7; D possibly corresponds to TRBD1 (5 bases). V was clipped by 5 bases and J by 5 bases, with 19 bases between them. Germline CDR1 and CDR2: SGHNT and YENEEA. The CDR3 extends over 15 amino acids. CDR3 in amino acids: CASSLGPGSPNEQYF. CDR3 in DNA: TGTGCCAGCAGCCTCGGGCCAGGGTCTCCGAACGAGCAGTACTTC.

CDR3 DNA sequence: TGTGCCAGCAGCGCCGCTGGGGGGGAGCGCTACAATGAGCAGTTCTTC. Its protein is CASSAAGGERYNEQFF. The V and J genes are TRBV9 and TRBJ2-1; TRBD2 aligns across 7 bases. The CDR3 covers 16 residues. V trimming: 3 bases; J trimming: 3 bases; junction bases outside the gene matches: 9. The germline gives CDR1 SGDLS, CDR2 YYNGEE. The complete variable domain, with remaining parts taken from reference TRBV9 and TRBJ2-1, reads DSGVTQTPKHLITATGQRVTLRCSPRSGDLSVYWYQQSLDQGLQFLIQYYNGEERAKGNILERFSAQQFPDLHSELNLSSLELGDSALYFCASSAAGGERYNEQFFGPGTRLTVL.

V is TRBV9 and J is TRBJ2-1, with TRBD1 matching over 8 bases. Trimming cost V 4 bases and J 2 bases; bases outside gene matches: 5. The CDR3 is made up of 15 amino acids. CDR1 and CDR2 from the germline V gene are SGDLS and YYNGEE. The CDR3 region is CASSTGQGPYNEQFF. CDR3 bases: TGTGCCAGCAGCACCGGACAGGGTCCCTACAATGAGCAGTTCTTC. Based on the CDR3 plus reference TRBV9 and TRBJ2-1, the full variable domain is DSGVTQTPKHLITATGQRVTLRCSPRSGDLSVYWYQQSLDQGLQFLIQYYNGEERAKGNILERFSAQQFPDLHSELNLSSLELGDSALYFCASSTGQGPYNEQFFGPGTRLTVL.